The 29 T cell receptor beta chains below were found in one sample sequenced in a study of shared T cell receptors in the human thymus (dated by TCRdb to about 2021). Receptor libraries were prepared by the immunoSEQ multiplex PCR assay. The table was pulled from immuneACCESS by TCRdb, which kept in-frame rearrangements only. Such tables lose some clones; where checked, under half of the loss comes from unresolved V genes, and the rest has no known cause. Recorded for this sample are hundreds of thousands of clones; around 87% of them occurred a single time. The top ten constitute roughly 0.0097% of the sample. The same specimen was also included in a second study, on human thymus T cells.

The sequencing sample was made of thymocytes. The receptors here all came from a boy under two years old with a congenital heart defect. Donor details come from another sample of the same person, matched by shared clones.

This sequence joins TRBV28 and TRBJ1-2; D gene uncertain. This CDR3 contains 13 residues. The germline gives CDR1 MDHEN, CDR2 SYDVKM. V lost 1 base, J lost 6 bases, and 9 bases lay in between. The CDR3 spells CASSLLQAHGYTF. CDR3 nucleotide sequence: TGTGCCAGCAGTTTATTGCAGGCCCATGGCTACACCTTC.

The chain joins TRBV5-1 to TRBJ2-5; 9 bases agree with TRBD2. V lost 4 bases, J lost 7 bases, and 14 bases stayed unmatched. Germline V CDR1 and CDR2: SGHRS, YFSETQ. This CDR3 has 16 residues. The CDR3 protein is CASSVDGSGSAGTQYF. The CDR3 bases are TGCGCCAGCAGCGTGGATGGTAGCGGGAGTGCTGGGACCCAGTACTTC.

This chain links TRBV28 with TRBJ2-3; D call uncertain. CDR3 length: 11 residues. The germline V gene has CDR1 MDHEN and CDR2 SYDVKM. Trimming removed 3 bases at V and 8 bases at J, with 6 bases between. The CDR3 bases are TGTGCCAGCAGTTTTAGTCTTACGCAGTATTTT. It translates to CASSFSLTQYF.

The gene calls are TRBV27 and TRBJ2-5; tentative D call: TRBD2 (6 bases). The germline CDR1 and CDR2 sequences are MNHEY and SMNVEV (reference sequence). This CDR3 is built from 15 residues. V was trimmed by 2 bases and J by 5 bases, leaving 15 bases between them. The CDR3 sequence is CASSLRARRVETQYF. The CDR3 DNA sequence: TGTGCCAGCAGTTTAAGAGCGCGGAGGGTCGAGACCCAGTACTTC.

The chain joins TRBV27 to TRBJ2-7; TRBD1 is a possible D gene (5 bases). This CDR3 contains 13 residues. CDR1 and CDR2 from the germline V gene are MNHEY and SMNVEV (reference sequence). V lost 2 bases and J 3 bases, leaving 8 bases between the germline ends. The CDR3 loop reads CASSLRGLYEQYF. CDR3 coding DNA: TGTGCCAGCAGTTTAAGGGGCCTCTACGAGCAGTACTTC.

V and J are TRBV13 and TRBJ2-7, with D perhaps TRBD1 (6 bases). V lost 3 bases and J 0 bases, leaving 12 bases between the germline ends. CDR3 length equals 15 residues. Per the germline V gene, CDR1 is PRHDT and CDR2 is FYEKMQ (reference sequence). The CDR3 DNA follows: TGTGCCAGCAGCTTTCCTGGGGGCGGCTCCTACGAGCAGTACTTC. Its translation is CASSFPGGGSYEQYF.

The chain has TRBV15 and TRBJ2-1; possibly TRBD1 for D (6 bases). The CDR3 is 16 amino acids. V was shortened by 3 bases and J by 4 bases, with 16 bases between the two germline ends. Germline assignment: CDR1 LNHNV and CDR2 YYDKDF (reference sequence). CDR3 DNA: TGTGCCACCAGCAGCCCCGACAGGTTCGGGTACAATGAGCAGTTCTTC. It is translated as CATSSPDRFGYNEQFF.

There are a few counts of this clone. This rearrangement joins TRBV28 to TRBJ2-7; TRBD1 aligns across 7 bases. J was trimmed by 3 bases and V by 3 bases; bases with no gene match: 11. The germline CDR1 and CDR2 sequences are MDHEN and SYDVKM. The CDR3 is 16 amino acids. The CDR3: CASSLSGRDRDYEQYF. CDR3 bases: TGTGCCAGCAGTTTGTCTGGTCGGGACAGAGACTACGAGCAGTACTTC. Supplemented by reference TRBV28 and TRBJ2-7, the full variable domain reads DVKVTQSSRYLVKRTGEKVFLECVQDMDHENMFWYRQDPGLGLRLIYFSYDVKMKEKGDIPEGYSVSREKKERFSLILESASTNQTSMYLCASSLSGRDRDYEQYFGPGTRLTVT.

The J gene is TRBJ1-2, the V gene TRBV11-1; 7 bases fit TRBD1. The J segment lost 8 bases and the V segment lost 5 bases, leaving 17 bases of the junction unmatched. The CDR3 contains 16 residues. CDR1 and CDR2 from the germline V gene are SGHAT and FQDESV (reference sequence). The CDR3 nucleotides read TGTGCCAGCAGCGGCGGGATGACAGGGATTCTGTGGGGCTACACCTTC. It specifies CASSGGMTGILWGYTF. Full variable domain (remainder filled in from reference TRBV11-1 and TRBJ1-2): EAEVAQSPRYKITEKSQAVAFWCDPISGHATLYWYRQILGQGPELLVQFQDESVVDDSQLPKDRFSAERLKGVDSTLKIQPAELGDSAMYLCASSGGMTGILWGYTFGSGTRLTVV.

This clone turned up a few times. V and J are TRBV28 and TRBJ1-1, with TRBD1 as a possible D gene (6 bases). The CDR3 has 15 residues. V lost 6 bases to trimming and J lost 2 bases, with 16 bases between them. Germline loops: CDR1 MDHEN, CDR2 SYDVKM. The CDR3 loop is CASRILQGNNTEAFF. The CDR3 bases are TGTGCCAGCAGGATACTACAGGGTAACAACACTGAAGCTTTCTTT.

The genes are TRBV4-1 and TRBJ1-1; D is uncertain. The CDR3 sequence is 14 residues long. Germline CDR1 is MGHRA and CDR2 is YSYEKL. Trimming removed 0 bases at V and 8 bases at J, with 13 bases between. CDR3 residues: CASSQDRSRKEAFF. The DNA for the CDR3 is TGCGCCAGCAGCCAAGATAGGTCCAGGAAAGAAGCTTTCTTT.

This rearrangement joins TRBV4-1 to TRBJ2-3; 12 bases are shared with TRBD2. Germline-derived CDR1 and CDR2 are MGHRA and YSYEKL. This CDR3 contains 19 residues. V lost 2 bases and J lost 0; bases outside the gene matches: 9. In DNA form, the CDR3 reads TGCGCCAGCAGCCAACGGACTAGCGGGATGCTATCTAGCACAGATACGCAGTATTTT. It is translated as CASSQRTSGMLSSTDTQYF.

The chain employs TRBV6-1 and TRBJ2-1; 12 bases match TRBD2. CDR3 length: 16 residues. J lost 12 bases, V lost 1 base, and 10 bases had no gene match. CDR1 and CDR2 from the germline V gene are MNHNS and SASEGT. CDR3 loop: CASSEDGLAGIGGQFF. The CDR3 DNA sequence: TGTGCCAGCAGTGAAGATGGACTAGCGGGAATCGGGGGGCAGTTCTTC.

The chain carries TRBV21-1 and TRBJ2-5; the D call of TRBD2 is as the table states it, not checked on the DNA. TRBV21-1 is a recognized pseudogene. CDR3 length: 16 amino acids. This CDR3 is CASSKGGRGTQETQYF. The CDR3, as DNA: TGTGCCAGCAGCAAGGGGGGGAGGGGCACACAAGAGACCCAGTACTTC.

CDR3 coding DNA: TGTGCCAGCAGCTTAGATCTATCCACTGAAGCTTTCTTT. It yields the protein CASSLDLSTEAFF. The rearrangement joins TRBV7-9 to TRBJ1-1, with D hard to call. The CDR3 runs 13 residues. Germline loops: CDR1 SEHNR, CDR2 FQNEAQ (reference sequence). With 1 base removed from V and 4 bases from J, the gap between germline ends came to 7 bases.

The genes are TRBV28 and TRBJ1-4; 7 bases agree with TRBD1. This CDR3 is built from 14 residues. In germline, CDR1 is MDHEN, CDR2 SYDVKM. With 8 bases clipped from V and 10 bases from J, the junction kept 13 bases outside the gene matches. The CDR3 reads CASELGGGGGKLFF. For the CDR3, the DNA is TGTGCCAGCGAGTTAGGGGGCGGGGGGGGAAAACTGTTTTTT.

This chain joins TRBV30 and TRBJ2-7; perhaps TRBD1 as D (6 bases). The CDR3 is made up of 15 amino acids. Germline V gives CDR1 GTSNPN, CDR2 SVGIG (reference sequence). Trimming removed 0 bases at V and 0 bases at J, with 12 bases between. The CDR3 DNA sequence: TGTGCCTGGAGTGTACTAAGAGGGGGCTCCTACGAGCAGTACTTC. It yields the protein CAWSVLRGGSYEQYF.

This rearrangement joins TRBV14 to TRBJ2-7; 8 nucleotides line up with TRBD2. Germline assignment: CDR1 SGHDN and CDR2 FVKESK. This CDR3 is 16 amino acids long. The J segment lost 2 bases and the V segment lost 0 bases, leaving 6 bases of the junction unmatched. The CDR3 nucleotides read TGTGCCAGCAGCCAAGAACTAGCGGAACCCCCCTACGAGCAGTACTTC. Amino acids: CASSQELAEPPYEQYF.

This clone was recorded a few times. The chain carries TRBV19 and TRBJ1-1, with 10 bases identical to TRBD1. The CDR3 sequence is 17 residues long. Trimming removed 4 bases from V and 2 bases from J; junction bases left unmatched: 10. In germline, CDR1 is LNHDA, CDR2 SQIVND (reference sequence). The CDR3 DNA is TGTGCCAGTAGTAAAAAAGGGGACAGGGGAATCAACACTGAAGCTTTCTTT. Translating it yields CASSKKGDRGINTEAFF.

This chain links TRBV19 with TRBJ2-2, with a tentative D call TRBD1 (5 bases). This CDR3 contains 14 residues. Germline V lookup: CDR1 LNHDA, CDR2 SQIVND (reference sequence). Trimming pared 3 bases from V and 6 bases from J, leaving 11 bases between. The CDR3 region is CASSINRSAGELFF. In DNA form, the CDR3 reads TGTGCCAGTAGTATCAACAGGTCCGCCGGGGAGCTGTTTTTT.

The V call is TRBV19, the J call TRBJ2-4, with TRBD2 identical over 10 bases. Germline CDR1 LNHDA, CDR2 SQIVND (reference sequence). Germline trimming cut 4 bases from V and 4 bases from J; bases unmatched to any gene: 7. CDR3 length: 16 residues. This chain's CDR3 is CASSTPGLARKNIQYF. The CDR3 DNA reads TGTGCCAGTAGTACCCCGGGACTAGCGCGGAAAAACATTCAGTACTTC.

The gene calls are TRBV5-6 and TRBJ2-7; 12 positions agree with TRBD2. Trimming removed 3 bases from V and 4 bases from J; junction bases left unmatched: 5. CDR3 length equals 15 residues. Per germline, CDR1 SGHDT and CDR2 YYEEEE. CDR3 in amino acids: CASSWRTSGEYEQYF. The CDR3 DNA is TGTGCCAGCAGCTGGAGGACTAGCGGGGAATACGAGCAGTACTTC.

The rearrangement joins TRBV4-2 to TRBJ2-3; 8 bases fit TRBD2. CDR1 LGHNA and CDR2 YNFKEQ come from the germline V gene. This CDR3 region has 18 residues. Losses at the gene ends were 0 bases for V and 4 bases for J; bases not matched to a gene: 12. CDR3 nucleotides: TGTGCCAGCAGCCAAGAAGTAGTACTAGCGGATGTTGCAGATACGCAGTATTTT. Protein sequence: CASSQEVVLADVADTQYF.

This clone has only one observation. The J gene is TRBJ2-7, the V gene TRBV5-4; D is undetermined. The CDR3 is made up of 15 amino acids. The V and J ends lost 4 bases and 2 bases respectively, with 16 bases between them. Germline V gene sequence: CDR1 SGHNT, CDR2 YYREEE (reference sequence). The CDR3 nucleotides read TGTGCCAGCAGCACGCCAGAAAATTTTCCCTACGAGCAGTACTTC. Amino acid sequence: CASSTPENFPYEQYF. Using reference TRBV5-4 and TRBJ2-7 for the parts outside the CDR3, the full variable domain is ETGVTQSPTHLIKTRGQQVTLRCSSQSGHNTVSWYQQALGQGPQFIFQYYREEENGRGNFPPRFSGLQFPNYSSELNVNALELDDSALYLCASSTPENFPYEQYFGPGTRLTVT.

In nucleotides, the CDR3 is TGTGCCAGTGGCCCAGGACAGGGGGGCTCTGGGGCCAACGTCCTGACTTTC. Its translation: CASGPGQGGSGANVLTF. The chain links TRBV19 to TRBJ2-6; 10 bases match TRBD1. This CDR3 has 17 amino acids. The junction had 7 bases not matched to a gene; V was cut back by 8 bases and J by 0 bases. CDR1 and CDR2 (germline): LNHDA, SQIVND (reference sequence).

J is TRBJ1-1 and V is TRBV14; 11 positions agree with TRBD1. Germline V gene sequence: CDR1 SGHDN, CDR2 FVKESK. Trimming removed 9 bases from V and 8 bases from J; junction bases left unmatched: 8. The CDR3 runs to 13 residues. The CDR3 bases are TGTGCCAGTCGGACAGGGGGCCTAGAGGAAGCTTTCTTT. Protein: CASRTGGLEEAFF.

The rearrangement uses TRBV28 and TRBJ2-7; 14 bases match TRBD2. This CDR3 comprises 16 residues. The V gene's germline CDR1 is MDHEN and CDR2 SYDVKM. Unmatched junction bases numbered 6, after V lost 6 bases and J lost 2 bases. The CDR3: CASRGLAGGGAYEQYF. The CDR3 DNA follows: TGTGCCAGCAGAGGACTAGCGGGAGGTGGTGCCTACGAGCAGTACTTC.

The chain carries TRBV5-5 and TRBJ2-5, with D uncertain. The J call may be mistaken, given a closer DNA end match to TRBJ2-7. This CDR3 is 12 amino acids long. Germline V CDR1 and CDR2: SGHKS, YYEKEE (reference sequence). The CDR3 DNA sequence: TGTGCCAGCAGCTTGGCCCCCCCCGAGCAGTACTTC. Amino acid sequence: CASSLAPPEQYF.

This clone is a singleton in its sample. The rearrangement uses TRBV5-1 and TRBJ2-5, with D possibly being TRBD1 (6 bases). There are 16 residues in the CDR3. Germline CDR1 reads SGHRS; CDR2 reads YFSETQ. V was pared by 0 bases and J by 0 bases, with 12 bases between. The CDR3 coding sequence is TGCGCCAGCAGCTTGGCCCGGACAGCCAACCAAGAGACCCAGTACTTC. It encodes CASSLARTANQETQYF.